Each of the 21 T cell receptor beta chains below was sequenced from the same sample in a study of TIL therapy for anti-PD-1-resistant metastatic lung cancer. The libraries were made with immunoSEQ v3. Generated by immunoSEQ multiplex PCR, the TCRdb table keeps only in-frame clones and is missing some. There are 40,000 to 60,000 clones in the sample; around 80% occur only once, and about 5% lies in the top ten. Time point here: pre-treatment sample, taken before nivolumab and TIL therapy. Sequencing was performed on blood, taken at baseline. These receptors were collected from a woman aged 25 to 80 with non-small cell lung cancer.

The chain recombines TRBV7-6 with TRBJ2-2, with TRBD2 matching 13 bases. Germline V gene lookup returns CDR1 SGHVS and CDR2 FNYEAQ. The CDR3 extends over 17 amino acids. Unmatched junction bases numbered 6, after V lost 3 bases and J lost 5 bases. In DNA, the CDR3 is TGTGCCAGCAGCTTGACTAGCGGGGGGCTCACTACCGGGGAGCTGTTTTTT. This gives the protein CASSLTSGGLTTGELFF.

CDR3 in amino acids: CASSVEGVRGEKLFF. The CDR3 nucleotides are TGTGCCAGCAGCGTAGAAGGGGTCCGAGGAGAAAAACTGTTTTTT. This sequence joins TRBV9 and TRBJ1-4, with D possibly matching TRBD1 (5 bases). The germline V gene has CDR1 SGDLS and CDR2 YYNGEE. This CDR3 has 15 residues. Trimming cost V 0 bases and J 8 bases, with 14 bases left between them.

The rearrangement joins TRBV5-4 to TRBJ2-1, with 9 bases fitting TRBD1. The V gene's germline CDR1 is SGHNT and CDR2 YYREEE (reference sequence). V shed 2 bases, J shed 9 bases, and the junction held 6 bases outside the gene matches. There are 14 residues in the CDR3. In DNA, the CDR3 is TGTGCCAGCAGCTTCGACAGGGGGGAGGGTGAGCAGTTCTTC. Translated: CASSFDRGEGEQFF.

The genes are TRBV6-5 and TRBJ1-1, with D perhaps TRBD1 (5 bases). CDR1 and CDR2 from the germline V gene are MNHEY and SVGAGI. The ends were cut back, 7 bases at V and 2 bases at J, with 17 bases in the middle. The CDR3 loop spans 15 amino acids. CDR3 region: CASNLNRRTNTEAFF. The CDR3 DNA sequence: TGTGCCAGCAATTTGAACAGGCGAACTAACACTGAAGCTTTCTTT.

The chain couples TRBV27 to TRBJ1-5; tentatively, D is TRBD1 (5 bases). V was pared by 3 bases and J by 7 bases, with 13 bases between. Germline V lookup: CDR1 MNHEY, CDR2 SMNVEV (reference sequence). The CDR3 is made up of 14 amino acids. This CDR3 is CASSFSRVGQPQHF. The CDR3 DNA is TGTGCCAGCAGTTTCTCCAGGGTTGGGCAGCCCCAGCATTTT.

The CDR3 loop is CASSTGAHTGELFF. CDR3 sequence (DNA): TGTGCCAGCAGTACCGGGGCGCACACCGGGGAGCTGTTTTTT. The chain employs TRBV6-1 and TRBJ2-2; either TRBD1 or TRBD2 may supply D (5 bases each). Per the germline V gene, CDR1 is MNHNS and CDR2 is SASEGT. The CDR3 is 14 residues long. Trimming left V 5 bases short and J 3 bases short, with 10 bases between.

The rearrangement links TRBV9 to TRBJ2-2; D gene unclear. This CDR3 spans 13 amino acids. CDR1 and CDR2 from the germline V gene are SGDLS and YYNGEE. With 3 bases removed from V and 5 bases from J, the gap between germline ends came to 8 bases. The CDR3 is CASSAPWTGELFF. The CDR3, as DNA: TGTGCCAGCAGCGCGCCATGGACCGGGGAGCTGTTTTTT.

The chain employs TRBV2 and TRBJ2-3; D is undetermined. The V end was cut by 6 bases, the J end by 2 bases, with 12 bases between. The CDR3 extends over 14 amino acids. The V gene's germline CDR1 is SNHLY and CDR2 FYNNEI. Here the CDR3 reads CASRGTSHTDTQYF. CDR3 nucleotides: TGTGCCAGCAGGGGAACAAGCCACACAGATACGCAGTATTTT.

This clone turned up a few times. The chain employs TRBV19 and TRBJ2-5; 11 bases align to TRBD1. The CDR3 is made up of 16 amino acids. J lost 1 base, V lost 3 bases, and 4 bases had no gene match. Germline values: CDR1 LNHDA, CDR2 SQIVND (reference sequence). CDR3 sequence reads: CASSITGQGGQETQYF. CDR3 nucleotide sequence: TGTGCCAGTAGTATTACGGGACAGGGGGGCCAAGAGACCCAGTACTTC. Combining the CDR3 with reference TRBV19 and TRBJ2-5 gives the whole variable domain DGGITQSPKYLFRKEGQNVTLSCEQNLNHDAMYWYRQDPGQGLRLIYYSQIVNDFQKGDIAEGYSVSREKKESFPLTVTSAQKNPTAFYLCASSITGQGGQETQYFGPGTRLLVL.

This clone has only one observation. The chain uses TRBV6-1 and TRBJ1-4; unclear D gene. There are 14 residues in the CDR3. Trimming cost V 3 bases and J 5 bases, with 10 bases left between them. Germline V gene data show CDR1 as MNHNS and CDR2 as SASEGT. CDR3 DNA: TGTGCCAGCAGTGAGGGCCTAAGAAATGAAAAACTGTTTTTT. Translated, it gives CASSEGLRNEKLFF.

On this clone: Other nucleotide sequences from this sample produce the same CDR3. Written as DNA, the CDR3 is TGCGCCAGCAGCTTGGACAGTTCAACAGATACGCAGTATTTT. This codes for CASSLDSSTDTQYF. J is TRBJ2-3 and V is TRBV5-1, with D unclear. Trimming pared 0 bases from V and 3 bases from J, leaving 8 bases between. This CDR3 has 14 residues. Germline V gene lookup returns CDR1 SGHRS and CDR2 YFSETQ.

The V gene is TRBV15, the J gene TRBJ1-4; weak D call: TRBD1 (6 bases). The CDR3 length is 16 residues. V lost 5 bases to trimming and J lost 5 bases, with 18 bases between them. From germline, CDR1 is LNHNV and CDR2 YYDKDF (reference sequence). The DNA of the CDR3 is TGTGCCACCAGCGGAGGGGGGACGCGCCAAAATGAAAAACTGTTTTTT. Translated: CATSGGGTRQNEKLFF.

The genes are TRBV5-4 and TRBJ2-2, with 13 positions matching TRBD2. The CDR3 loop spans 15 amino acids. Germline V gene data show CDR1 as SGHNT and CDR2 as YYREEE (reference sequence). The V segment lost 4 bases and the J segment 6 bases; nucleotides outside the gene matches: 3. In DNA form, the CDR3 reads TGTGCCAGCAGCCAGACTAGCGGGAGGTCCGGGGAGCTGTTTTTT. Residues: CASSQTSGRSGELFF.

The table lists this clone with a few counts. At one boundary the junction diverges from the germline segment, which might be a read error. V and J are TRBV27 and TRBJ2-5, with 9 bases that match TRBD1. The CDR3 is 19 residues long. Germline loops: CDR1 MNHEY, CDR2 SMNVEV (reference sequence). Written as DNA, the CDR3 is TGTGCCAGCAGTCTATCGTACAGGGGGCAAGACCCCCAGGGGGAGACCCAGTACTTC. It yields the protein CASSLSYRGQDPQGETQYF.

This chain connects TRBV13 to TRBJ2-6; D remains ambiguous. The CDR3 extends over 16 amino acids. The germline V gene has CDR1 PRHDT and CDR2 FYEKMQ (reference sequence). V lost 2 bases and J 0 bases, leaving 8 bases between the germline ends. CDR3 region: CASSLTGSSGANVLTF. The CDR3 DNA reads TGTGCCAGCAGCTTAACCGGTAGCTCTGGGGCCAACGTCCTGACTTTC. Supplemented by reference TRBV13 and TRBJ2-6, the full variable domain reads AAGVIQSPRHLIKEKRETATLKCYPIPRHDTVYWYQQGPGQDPQFLISFYEKMQSDKGSIPDRFSAQQFSDYHSELNMSSLELGDSALYFCASSLTGSSGANVLTFGAGSRLTVL.

The chain is built from TRBV5-8 and TRBJ1-2, with D possibly being TRBD1 (6 bases). CDR1 and CDR2 (germline): SGHTS, YDEGEE. The length of the CDR3 is 16 residues. Trimming removed 4 bases from V and 6 bases from J, with 22 bases in between. CDR3 nucleotides: TGTGCCAGCAGCCACCCCCTTACAGGGATTACCCATGGCTACACCTTC. It specifies CASSHPLTGITHGYTF. The complete variable domain, with remaining parts taken from reference TRBV5-8 and TRBJ1-2, reads EAGVTQSPTHLIKTRGQQATLRCSPISGHTSVYWYQQALGLGLQFLLWYDEGEERNRGNFPPRFSGRQFPNYSSELNVNALELEDSALYLCASSHPLTGITHGYTFGSGTRLTVV.

The genes are TRBV4-1 and TRBJ2-7; 9 bases map to TRBD2. Germline-derived CDR1 and CDR2 are MGHRA and YSYEKL. Trimming took 6 bases from V and 3 from J; bases not matched to a gene: 9. This CDR3 has 15 residues. The DNA of the CDR3 is TGCGCCAGCAGATCCTATAGCGGGAGAGGCTACGAGCAGTACTTC. It specifies CASRSYSGRGYEQYF.

In its sample, this clone was seen once. V and J are TRBV27 and TRBJ1-5, with TRBD1 identical over 8 bases. The CDR3 spans 17 residues. Germline CDR1 and CDR2: MNHEY and SMNVEV (reference sequence). J was trimmed by 2 bases and V by 6 bases; bases with no gene match: 12. CDR3 in DNA: TGTGCCAGCAGCTCAAATACAGGGGGAATAGGCAATCAGCCCCAGCATTTT. Translated: CASSSNTGGIGNQPQHF.

The chain has TRBV28 and TRBJ1-2, with D maybe TRBD1 (5 bases). V lost 6 bases and J lost 1, with 9 bases in between. The CDR3 contains 13 residues. Looked up from germline, CDR1 is MDHEN and CDR2 is SYDVKM. CDR3 loop: CASRRDSNYGYTF. The CDR3 DNA reads TGTGCCAGCAGGAGAGACAGTAACTATGGCTACACCTTC.

The V gene is TRBV12-5, the J gene TRBJ2-3, with 13 bases matching TRBD2. This CDR3 is built from 17 residues. Germline CDR1 reads LGHNT; CDR2 reads FRNRAP. Germline trimming cut 1 base from V and 3 bases from J; bases unmatched to any gene: 4. The CDR3 here is CASGLGRLAGGTDTQYF. In DNA, the CDR3 is TGTGCTAGTGGTTTGGGAAGACTAGCGGGGGGAACAGATACGCAGTATTTT.

The chain uses TRBV20-1 and TRBJ2-3; D is undetermined. CDR3 length: 10 amino acids. Trimming shortened V by 6 bases and J by 2 bases, and 3 bases separated the two germline ends. CDR1 is DFQATT, CDR2 SNEGSKA, per germline (reference sequence). The CDR3 nucleotides read TGCAGTGCCACCACAGATACGCAGTATTTT. Translation gives CSATTDTQYF.